This record concerns one T cell receptor beta chain sequence. Its antigen is unknown. No clone much larger than this one lies a single base away; base qualities are absent. Participants in the prospective study were enrolled through a virtual design, were aged roughly 18 to 95 years, and lived in approximately 25 United States geographic areas. Cohort assignment in the prospective study relied on participant-reported clinical history from a screening survey and a study questionnaire. In the prospective study, mobile phlebotomists collected whole blood, serum and a nasopharyngeal or oropharyngeal swab from each participant. Additional blood draws and questionnaires over an approximately two-month period could optionally be provided by prospective study participants. Before DNA extraction, prospective study blood samples were shipped either frozen or at room temperature. This sample was taken from a study of blood T cell repertoires in COVID-19 (dated by TCRdb to 2018 to 2020). Some background on the complete study: Collaborator samples came from the United States, Italy and Spain and covered acute and convalescent phases of COVID-19. The material from the prospective study consisted of cDNA or gDNA derived from T cells, B-cell-depleted T cells, or PBMCs. The repertoires were released in a freely available public database intended as a resource for research on the immune response to SARS-CoV-2. Subjects who had been exposed to COVID-19, were actively infected with it, or had recovered from it provided the deeply sampled blood TCRbeta repertoires that made up the dataset. The samples were drawn from two sources: the first 160 participants of the ongoing ImmuneRACE study, and 1,000 to 1,500 subjects contributed by 6 global collaborators. HLA class I and class II types, where available, came from metadata supplied by the sample provider rather than from assay-based typing. Nearly every sample came with metadata listing a de-identified subject ID, COVID-19 status, age in years and sex. The paper's findings and limits, for the study overall: Clinical and demographic metadata were provided uncurated, with the amount varying by source and participant.

The CDR3 runs 16 residues from the cysteine to the phenylalanine. Only the CDR3 DNA stays, 48 bases, in frame from base 1. The V end gives up 2 bases and the J end 3 bases, leaving 2 bases in the junction not matched to a gene. For CDR1 and CDR2, the germline V gene lists LGHNA and YNFKEQ. TCRbeta CDR3 regions were amplified from genomic DNA by means of the immunoSEQ Assay, a bias-controlled multiplex PCR. On the study's bioinformatics: Nucleated cell counts per sample were estimated from amplification of reference gene primers within the assay. Sequence reads were collapsed and filtered to measure the absolute abundance of every unique TCRbeta CDR3 rearrangement. For each sample, productive Simpson clonality was calculated by taking the square root of Simpson's diversity index across productive rearrangements. The table comes from immuneACCESS by way of TCRdb, which keeps in-frame sequences with V and J called. Part of the clones is missing from these tables; in studies checked, under half for an unresolved V gene and the rest for unknown reasons. That table gives V, J and clone size, and the DNA gave D and trimming. The sample table holds around 280,000 clones, of which 90% were seen once. Of the sample, about 1.8% falls within the top ten clones.

Here the chain combines TRBV4-2 and TRBJ2-2; TRBD2 aligns with 11 central bases. Sequencing was done on a sample of PBMCs or T cells enriched from blood (not recorded which). The sequence derives from a woman younger than 30 with acute COVID-19. The CDR3 has the sequence CASSQLGLADTGELFF. DNA sequence: TGTGCCAGCAGCCAACTGGGACTAGCGGACACCGGGGAGCTGTTTTTT.